This is a list of T cell receptor beta chains from one sample in a study of cytomegalovirus exposure and HLA in healthy donors. TCRdb's copy holds only in-frame clones and misses some; the assay was immunoSEQ multiplex PCR. This sample has approximately 100,000 clones, with 65% to 80% found just once. Material for sequencing was PBMCs. Source of these receptors: a man aged 55 to 70 in good health and CMV-seropositive. The CDR3 runs from the conserved cysteine through the conserved F or W. The D gene is left open where the match is weak. Clone size appears in some rows only: once, few, many, or a class for an expanded clone.

j_gene,abundance,v_gene,d_gene,CDR3nt,CDR3aa
TRBJ2-7,-,TRBV2,-,TGTGCCAGCAGGGCTCGGGACTTCCGCTCCTACGAGCAGTACTTC,CASRARDFRSYEQYF
TRBJ1-3,-,TRBV6-5,-,TGTGCCAGCAGTTCTGTAGATAGCTCTGGAAACACCATATATTTT,CASSSVDSSGNTIYF
TRBJ2-7,once,TRBV10-3,-,TGTGCCATCAGTGAAAGGCGGGCAGACGAGCAGTACTTC,CAISERRADEQYF
TRBJ2-7,-,TRBV15,-,TGTGCCACCAGCAGAGATGGGGCCTCCGCCTACGAGCAGTACTTC,CATSRDGASAYEQYF
TRBJ1-3,-,TRBV9,TRBD1,TGTGCCAGCAGCGGAGCAGGGGGACCGAACACCATATATTTT,CASSGAGGPNTIYF
TRBJ1-5,-,TRBV19,-,TGTGCCAGTAGAGCAGGGGTTGGGAATCAGCCCCAGCATTTT,CASRAGVGNQPQHF
TRBJ2-7,-,TRBV29-1,-,TGCAGCCTAGGGGTGACAGACGAGCAGTACTTC,CSLGVTDEQYF
TRBJ2-7,-,TRBV4-1,-,TGCGCCAGCAGCCCGGTTCTTCAGGACGAGCAGTACTTC,CASSPVLQDEQYF
TRBJ2-3,-,TRBV27,TRBD2,TGTGCCAGCAGTTCCTGGACTAGCGGGGGGGCTGGGACAGATACGCAGTATTTT,CASSSWTSGGAGTDTQYF
TRBJ1-6,-,TRBV19,TRBD1,TGTGCCAGTAGTGAGGACAGGGCGGATAATTCACCCCTCCACTTT,CASSEDRADNSPLHF
TRBJ1-2,-,TRBV7-9,TRBD1,TGTGCCAGCAGCCTTGCCGACAGGGATGGCTACACCTTC,CASSLADRDGYTF
TRBJ1-3,-,TRBV30,TRBD1,TGTGCCTGGAGCAGGGGGTTGACAACCTCTGGAAACACCATATATTTT,CAWSRGLTTSGNTIYF
TRBJ2-1,-,TRBV19,-,TGTGCCAGTAGTATAGATGCGGGGGCGACCCTTTACAATGAGCAGTTCTTC,CASSIDAGATLYNEQFF
TRBJ2-2,-,TRBV7-8,TRBD1,TGTGCCAGCAGCTTAGGGACAGGGCGGAACACCGGGGAGCTGTTTTTT,CASSLGTGRNTGELFF
TRBJ2-3,-,TRBV29-1,-,TGCAGCGTTGTCGCAGTCTCAACCACAGATACGCAGTATTTT,CSVVAVSTTDTQYF
TRBJ2-1,-,TRBV11-2,-,TGTGCCAGCAGCTTAGATGGCAGGTACAATGAGCAGTTCTTC,CASSLDGRYNEQFF
TRBJ2-7,-,TRBV14,-,TGTGCCAGCAGTATGACCGGGTCCTCCTACGAGCAGTACTTC,CASSMTGSSYEQYF
TRBJ1-5,-,TRBV18,-,TGTGCCAGCTCACCAGCGGAGGGAAGGGTTTGGCAGCCCCAGCATTTT,CASSPAEGRVWQPQHF
TRBJ2-7,-,TRBV15,-,TGTGCCACCAGCAACGAACGGGTCTTCATAAGCTCCTACGAGCAGTACTTC,CATSNERVFISSYEQYF
TRBJ1-2,few,TRBV18,-,TGTGCCAGCTCACCACCGGGCCCCTCCTATGGCTACACCTTC,CASSPPGPSYGYTF
TRBJ2-4,-,TRBV6-1,TRBD1,TGTGCCAGCAGGAGACAGGGAGAAAACATTCAGTACTTC,CASRRQGENIQYF
TRBJ2-3,-,TRBV9,-,TGTGCCAGCAGCGTAATAGGGGTCCCCGGGGATACGCAGTATTTT,CASSVIGVPGDTQYF
TRBJ1-3,-,TRBV7-2,-,TGTGCCAGCAGCTCCTTTGGGCAGCGGGGCATTGGAAACACCATATATTTT,CASSSFGQRGIGNTIYF
TRBJ2-7,-,TRBV6-1,-,TGTGCCAGCAGGCTAGGGAGGAACGAGCAGTACTTC,CASRLGRNEQYF
TRBJ2-7,-,TRBV10-2,-,TGCGCCAGCATGCAGGGCTACGAGCAGTACTTC,CASMQGYEQYF
TRBJ2-7,-,TRBV19,-,TGTGCCAACACTAGGAGAGACCGAACCTACGAGCAGTACTTC,CANTRRDRTYEQYF
TRBJ1-2,-,TRBV7-2,-,TGTGCCAGCAGCTTAGTGGGGCCGACAAGCTATGGCTACACCTTC,CASSLVGPTSYGYTF
TRBJ2-5,-,TRBV29-1,TRBD1,TGCAGCGTTGAACTGGTCCGCAAGGGAGTTAGCCTGGGACAGCGACAAGAGGCCCAGTACTTC,CSVELVRKGVSLGQRQEAQYF
TRBJ2-1,-,TRBV19,-,TGTGCCAGTAGTATAAGACTTGAGCAGTTCTTC,CASSIRLEQFF
TRBJ2-3,-,TRBV30,-,TGTGCCTGGAGGCCCGAGATTTATACGCAGTATTTT,CAWRPEIYTQYF
TRBJ2-7,-,TRBV5-1,-,TGCGCCAGCAGCCTGGGAGGGGGAATCACCTACGAGCAGTACTTC,CASSLGGGITYEQYF
TRBJ1-2,few,TRBV5-1,-,TGCGCCAGCAGCTTAGGACAGACGGGCTACACCTTC,CASSLGQTGYTF
TRBJ2-7,-,TRBV5-6,-,TGTGCCAGCAGCACACAGGGTTACGAGCAGTACTTC,CASSTQGYEQYF
TRBJ1-6,-,TRBV6-6,-,TGTGCCAGCAGTTACTCAGGGGATAATTCACCCCTCCACTTT,CASSYSGDNSPLHF
TRBJ2-7,-,TRBV6-5,TRBD1,TGTGCCAGCAGTTACGGGGACAGGATCTACGAGCAGTACTTC,CASSYGDRIYEQYF
TRBJ2-7,once,TRBV5-1,TRBD2,TGCGCCAGCAGCTCCTGGGGAGGGGCCTACGAGCAGTACTTC,CASSSWGGAYEQYF
TRBJ1-1,-,TRBV7-8,-,TGTGCCAGCCTCTATAGGGAAGGGGACACTGAAGCTTTCTTT,CASLYREGDTEAFF
TRBJ2-1,-,TRBV7-8,TRBD2,TGTGCCAGCAGCTTAATACGGGGGGGCTCCTACAATGAGCAGTTCTTC,CASSLIRGGSYNEQFF
TRBJ1-2,-,TRBV11-2,TRBD1,TGTGCCAGCAGCTCTTACGGCACAGGGGCTAACTATGGCTACACCTTC,CASSSYGTGANYGYTF
TRBJ2-7,-,TRBV7-2,-,TGTGCCAGCAGCTTACCCCAGGGCTACGAGCAGTACTTC,CASSLPQGYEQYF
TRBJ2-1,-,TRBV9,TRBD2,TGTGCCAGCAGCGATGGGGGGGTCCGGGTTTTACCCTACAATGAGCAGTTCTTC,CASSDGGVRVLPYNEQFF
TRBJ2-3,-,TRBV4-1,-,TGCGCCAGCAGCCACCCTCGGGACTCTACTAGAGGCACAGATACGCAGTATTTT,CASSHPRDSTRGTDTQYF
TRBJ1-2,-,TRBV4-2,-,TGTGCCAGCAGCCCCCTGGAGGTTTACTATGGCTACACCTTC,CASSPLEVYYGYTF
TRBJ1-1,-,TRBV5-5,-,TGTGCCAGCAGCTTGGATCGGGTGGGCACTGAAGCTTTCTTT,CASSLDRVGTEAFF
TRBJ1-1,-,TRBV9,TRBD1,TGTGCCAGCAGCTCCACCGGGACAGGGGCAAAAAGTGAAGCTTTCTTT,CASSSTGTGAKSEAFF
TRBJ2-3,-,TRBV30,TRBD2,TGTGCCGGGACAACTAGCGGGGGGGCCATACGAACAGATACGCAGTATTTT,CAGTTSGGAIRTDTQYF
TRBJ2-1,-,TRBV27,-,TGTGCCAGCAGTCAGACTGGCTACAATGAGCAGTTCTTC,CASSQTGYNEQFF
TRBJ1-5,-,TRBV6-5,TRBD1,TGTGCCAGCAGTTACTCCGACAGGGGGAGTTCGCCCCAGCATTTT,CASSYSDRGSSPQHF
TRBJ2-3,-,TRBV10-1,-,TGCGCCAGCAGTGATCCCAGGGTTACAGATACGCAGTATTTT,CASSDPRVTDTQYF
TRBJ2-5,-,TRBV7-9,TRBD1,TGTGCCGGCAGCTTAGAAGGGGACAGGGCGACCCAGTACTTC,CAGSLEGDRATQYF
TRBJ2-1,-,TRBV7-9,-,TGTGCCAGCAGCTTAGTACAGGGCGGGGAGCAGTTCTTC,CASSLVQGGEQFF
TRBJ2-1,once,TRBV30,-,TGTGCCTGGGGACTACGCACTAGGGATGAGCAGTTCTTC,CAWGLRTRDEQFF
TRBJ1-1,-,TRBV27,-,TGTGCCAGCAGTTGGGGGGGAAGAGCTGAAGCTTTCTTT,CASSWGGRAEAFF
TRBJ2-7,-,TRBV7-8,-,TGTGCCAGCAGCTTAGGGGCACTAGGCTACGAGCAGTACTTC,CASSLGALGYEQYF